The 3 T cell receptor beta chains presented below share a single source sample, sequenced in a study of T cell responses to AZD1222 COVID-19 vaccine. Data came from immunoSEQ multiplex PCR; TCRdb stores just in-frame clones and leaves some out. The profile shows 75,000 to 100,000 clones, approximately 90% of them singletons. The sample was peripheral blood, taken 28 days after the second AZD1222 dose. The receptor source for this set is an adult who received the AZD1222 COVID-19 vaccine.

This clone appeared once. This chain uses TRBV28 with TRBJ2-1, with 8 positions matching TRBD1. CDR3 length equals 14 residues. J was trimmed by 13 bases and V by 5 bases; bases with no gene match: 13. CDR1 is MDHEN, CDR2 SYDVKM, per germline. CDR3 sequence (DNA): TGTGCCAGCAGTCCTATCGACAGGGGACGAAGCCAGTTCTTC. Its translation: CASSPIDRGRSQFF.

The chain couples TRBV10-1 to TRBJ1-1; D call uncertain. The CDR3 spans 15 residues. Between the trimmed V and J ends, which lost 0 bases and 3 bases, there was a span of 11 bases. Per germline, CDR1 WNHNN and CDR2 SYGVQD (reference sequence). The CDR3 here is CASSESGDPYTEAFF. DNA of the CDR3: TGCGCCAGCAGTGAGTCTGGGGATCCCTACACTGAAGCTTTCTTT.

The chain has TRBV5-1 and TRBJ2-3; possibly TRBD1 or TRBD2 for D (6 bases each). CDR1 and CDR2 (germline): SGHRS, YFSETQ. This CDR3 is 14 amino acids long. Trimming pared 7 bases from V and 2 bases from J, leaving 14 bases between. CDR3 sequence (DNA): TGCGCCAGCCAAGAGGGGGGTTCCACAGATACGCAGTATTTT. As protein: CASQEGGSTDTQYF.